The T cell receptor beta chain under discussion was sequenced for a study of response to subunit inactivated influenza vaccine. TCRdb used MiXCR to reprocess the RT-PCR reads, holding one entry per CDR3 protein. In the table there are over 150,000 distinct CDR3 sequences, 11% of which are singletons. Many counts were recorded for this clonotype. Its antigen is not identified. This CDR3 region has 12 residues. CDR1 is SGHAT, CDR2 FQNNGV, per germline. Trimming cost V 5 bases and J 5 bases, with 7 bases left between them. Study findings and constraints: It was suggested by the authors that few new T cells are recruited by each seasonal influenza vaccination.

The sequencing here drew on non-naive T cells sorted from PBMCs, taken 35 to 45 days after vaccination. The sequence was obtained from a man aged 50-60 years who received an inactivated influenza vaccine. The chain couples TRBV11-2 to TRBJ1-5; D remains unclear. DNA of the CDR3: TGTGCCAGCAGCGAACTCGATCAGCCCCAGCATTTT. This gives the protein CASSELDQPQHF. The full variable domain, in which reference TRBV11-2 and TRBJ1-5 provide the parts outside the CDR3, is EAGVAQSPRYKIIEKRQSVAFWCNPISGHATLYWYQQILGQGPKLLIQFQNNGVVDDSQLPKDRFSAERLKGVDSTLKIQPAKLEDSAVYLCASSELDQPQHFGDGTRLSIL.